This T cell receptor (beta chain) was captured in a study of blood T cell repertoires in COVID-19. Study-level information: Samples representing acute and convalescent COVID-19 were sourced from the United States, Italy and Spain.

Per the original methods: Researchers report that nucleated cell counts were estimated from reference gene primer amplification. Profiled with immunoSEQ multiplex PCR; TCRdb holds only in-frame clones, not every one. That table furnishes V, J and clone size, whereas the DNA furnished D and trimming. The sample has roughly 140,000 clones; roughly 84% are singletons. This CDR3 is built from 14 residues. Trimming pared 8 bases from V and 5 bases from J, leaving 15 bases between. From germline, CDR1 is MNHNY and CDR2 SVGAGI (reference sequence). This sequence was found in a woman between 50 and 59 years old who had been exposed to COVID-19. Sequenced input: PBMCs or T cells enriched from blood (not recorded which). The chain joins TRBV6-6 to TRBJ2-2, with D hard to call. In DNA, the CDR3 is TGTGCCAGCGTTCAGGCAGGTTTAACCGGGGAGCTGTTTTTT. Translated: CASVQAGLTGELFF.